The 20 T cell receptor beta chains presented below share a single source sample, sequenced in a study of cytomegalovirus exposure and HLA in healthy donors. In the PCR, 60 Vbeta and 13 Jbeta primers were used. Only in-frame clones appear in the TCRdb table, and some are missing; sequencing was by immunoSEQ multiplex PCR. Of approximately 120,000 clones listed, around 81% were seen once; the top ten hold roughly 2%. The sequencing input was PBMCs. The receptor set was obtained from a woman aged 25 to 39 in good health and CMV-seronegative.

This sequence joins TRBV30 and TRBJ2-3, with TRBD2 identical over 14 bases. V lost 3 bases, J lost 7 bases, and 3 bases stayed unmatched. The germline V gene encodes CDR1 GTSNPN and CDR2 SVGIG (reference sequence). The CDR3 spans 14 residues. CDR3 sequence: CAWRTSGRAYTQYF. In nucleotides, the CDR3 is TGTGCCTGGAGGACTAGCGGGAGGGCTTATACGCAGTATTTT.

The V gene is TRBV30, the J gene TRBJ2-1; TRBD2 aligns across 8 bases. The CDR3 contains 11 residues. The junction had 9 bases not matched to a gene; V was cut back by 4 bases and J by 16 bases. The germline V gene encodes CDR1 GTSNPN and CDR2 SVGIG (reference sequence). The CDR3 region has the DNA TGTGCCTGGACAACCGGGACTAGTTATTTCTTC. Amino acid sequence: CAWTTGTSYFF.

The chain is built from TRBV7-8 and TRBJ2-1; 9 nucleotides align to TRBD2. Per the germline V gene, CDR1 is SGHVS and CDR2 is FQNEAQ. CDR3 length: 15 amino acids. V shed 5 bases, J shed 8 bases, and the junction held 10 bases outside the gene matches. The CDR3 spells CASSRSGGTSHEQFF. In DNA, the CDR3 is TGTGCCAGCAGCCGATCGGGCGGGACTAGCCATGAGCAGTTCTTC.

This chain joins TRBV28 and TRBJ1-4; 10 bases are shared with TRBD1. Germline CDR1 reads MDHEN; CDR2 reads SYDVKM. J gave up 2 bases and V 4 bases, and 19 bases lay outside the gene matches. The CDR3 loop spans 21 amino acids. This CDR3 reads CASSSGTGVLLAARTNEKLFF. The CDR3 nucleotides read TGTGCCAGCAGTTCCGGGACAGGGGTGTTATTAGCGGCCCGGACTAATGAAAAACTGTTTTTT.

V usage is TRBV2 and J usage is TRBJ1-3; 11 positions agree with TRBD1. V was clipped by 6 bases and J by 4 bases; unmatched bases: 2. The CDR3 totals 14 residues. Per germline, CDR1 SNHLY and CDR2 FYNNEI. The CDR3 reads CASRDRGLGNTIYF. In DNA form, the CDR3 reads TGTGCCAGCAGGGACAGGGGGCTCGGAAACACCATATATTTT.

This sequence joins TRBV6-1 and TRBJ2-7, with a tentative D call TRBD2 (6 bases). The V gene lost 2 bases and the J gene lost 5 bases, with 19 bases spanning the gap. Looked up from germline, CDR1 is MNHNS and CDR2 is SASEGT. This CDR3 has 16 amino acids. The CDR3 bases are TGTGCCAGCAGTGAACCAGGGTACGGGAGAGGAGACGAGCAGTACTTC. It is translated as CASSEPGYGRGDEQYF.

J is TRBJ1-3 and V is TRBV5-1; 7 bases line up with TRBD1. This CDR3 comprises 16 residues. Per the germline V gene, CDR1 is SGHRS and CDR2 is YFSETQ. The V and J ends lost 3 bases and 0 bases, in that order; junction bases with no gene match: 6. Here the CDR3 reads CASSSEDRASGNTIYF. In nucleotides, the CDR3 is TGCGCCAGCAGCTCAGAAGACAGGGCCTCTGGAAACACCATATATTTT.

The chain employs TRBV6-7 and TRBJ2-5; TRBD2 matches 7 bases. TRBV6-7 is an ORF, and what it does is uncertain. The CDR3 consists of 15 residues. The V segment lost 2 bases and the J segment 5 bases; nucleotides outside the gene matches: 8. CDR3 residues: CASSYSGTRSETQYF. The CDR3 DNA is TGTGCCAGCAGTTACAGCGGGACGAGATCGGAGACCCAGTACTTC.

The chain links TRBV7-9 to TRBJ1-2, with D perhaps TRBD1 (5 bases). CDR1 is SEHNR and CDR2 is FQNEAQ in the germline V gene (reference sequence). V lost 7 bases and J lost 4, with 31 bases in between. CDR3 length equals 19 residues. CDR3 in amino acids: CASTPPVYTHQTTVYGYTF. The CDR3, as DNA: TGTGCCAGCACCCCACCGGTGTATACCCATCAGACGACAGTCTATGGCTACACCTTC.

V is TRBV7-2 and J is TRBJ1-5, with 10 bases that match TRBD1. V trimming: 1 base; J trimming: 4 bases; junction bases outside the gene matches: 10. This CDR3 has 18 amino acids. CDR1 is SGHTA, CDR2 FQGNSA, per germline. This CDR3 is CASSLEFWDRGRNQPQHF. The CDR3 bases are TGTGCCAGCAGCTTAGAGTTTTGGGACAGGGGACGGAATCAGCCCCAGCATTTT.

This clone was observed a handful of times. The rearrangement joins TRBV7-9 to TRBJ2-5, with TRBD2 matching over 7 bases. V gave up 1 base and J gave up 5 bases; unmatched junction bases: 4. Looked up from germline, CDR1 is SEHNR and CDR2 is FQNEAQ (reference sequence). This CDR3 spans 14 amino acids. CDR3 protein: CASSLDWEGETQYF. Written as DNA, the CDR3 is TGTGCCAGCAGCTTAGATTGGGAGGGGGAGACCCAGTACTTC.

The chain links TRBV13 to TRBJ2-2, with D tentatively TRBD2 (5 bases). Germline V gene lookup returns CDR1 PRHDT and CDR2 FYEKMQ (reference sequence). The germline V and J ends were trimmed by 2 bases and 4 bases, with 11 bases remaining between them. The CDR3 length is 15 residues. The CDR3 nucleotides are TGTGCCAGCAGCTTAAGTAAGAGGGCCACCGGGGAGCTGTTTTTT. Protein sequence: CASSLSKRATGELFF.

The chain combines TRBV5-1 with TRBJ2-1, with 11 bases identical to TRBD2. The CDR3 length is 16 residues. Germline-derived CDR1 and CDR2 are SGHRS and YFSETQ. The V segment lost 5 bases and the J segment 1 base; nucleotides outside the gene matches: 5. This chain's CDR3 is CASRKGTSGSYNEQFF. The CDR3 DNA sequence: TGCGCCAGCAGGAAAGGGACTAGCGGTTCCTACAATGAGCAGTTCTTC.

The chain has TRBV7-2 and TRBJ1-1; 7 nucleotides agree with TRBD1. The CDR3 has 13 residues. V lost 4 bases to trimming and J lost 10 bases; unmatched junction nucleotides: 9. CDR1 SGHTA and CDR2 FQGNSA come from the germline V gene. The DNA for the CDR3 is TGTGCCAGCAGCTCTGACAGGGCAAAGGGAGCTTTCTTT. Translation: CASSSDRAKGAFF.

The genes are TRBV6-1 and TRBJ2-1, with TRBD2 identical over 9 bases. The ends lost 1 base at V and 7 bases at J; junction bases unmatched: 14. Germline V CDR1 and CDR2: MNHNS, SASEGT. This CDR3 has 18 amino acids. As DNA, the CDR3 is TGTGCCAGCAGTGAAGTGGGGGTAGCGGGAGTGGTGGAGAATGAGCAGTTCTTC. This gives the protein CASSEVGVAGVVENEQFF.

The chain is built from TRBV9 and TRBJ2-2; 10 nucleotides line up with TRBD1. The CDR3 covers 17 residues. V lost 3 bases, J lost 6 bases, and 11 bases stayed unmatched. Germline loops: CDR1 SGDLS, CDR2 YYNGEE. The CDR3 here is CASSDHGGTGVSGELFF. CDR3 in DNA: TGTGCCAGCAGCGATCATGGGGGGACAGGGGTTTCCGGGGAGCTGTTTTTT.

In this sample, this clone turned up a few times. The chain has TRBV6-1 and TRBJ2-1; D is unclear. Trimming took 2 bases from V and 0 from J, leaving 8 bases between them. There are 15 residues in the CDR3. In germline, CDR1 is MNHNS, CDR2 SASEGT. CDR3 coding DNA: TGTGCCAGCAGTGAACGTCGGAGCTCCTACAATGAGCAGTTCTTC. Translating it yields CASSERRSSYNEQFF.

The chain has TRBV4-1 and TRBJ1-5, with 8 nucleotides matching TRBD1. Germline V gene data show CDR1 as MGHRA and CDR2 as YSYEKL. After removal of 1 base from V and 5 bases from J, the junction contained 7 bases not matched to a gene. There are 16 residues in the CDR3. CDR3 residues: CASSQVEGQGYQPQHF. CDR3 sequence (DNA): TGCGCCAGCAGCCAAGTCGAAGGACAGGGCTATCAGCCCCAGCATTTT.

The genes are TRBV5-4 and TRBJ2-1; D is undetermined. V gave up 0 bases and J gave up 9 bases, with 16 bases separating them. Per germline, CDR1 SGHNT and CDR2 YYREEE (reference sequence). The CDR3 has 15 residues. This CDR3 reads CASSLGFDGVGEQFF. CDR3 in DNA: TGTGCCAGCAGCTTGGGGTTTGATGGAGTCGGTGAGCAGTTCTTC.

V and J are TRBV5-4 and TRBJ1-2, with D possibly matching TRBD1 (5 bases). Trimming stripped 1 base from V and 8 bases from J, with 12 bases between. Germline values: CDR1 SGHNT, CDR2 YYREEE (reference sequence). CDR3 size: 13 residues. In DNA, the CDR3 is TGTGCCAGCAGCTTGCAGGGTGGCCACGGCTACACCTTC. Its translation: CASSLQGGHGYTF.